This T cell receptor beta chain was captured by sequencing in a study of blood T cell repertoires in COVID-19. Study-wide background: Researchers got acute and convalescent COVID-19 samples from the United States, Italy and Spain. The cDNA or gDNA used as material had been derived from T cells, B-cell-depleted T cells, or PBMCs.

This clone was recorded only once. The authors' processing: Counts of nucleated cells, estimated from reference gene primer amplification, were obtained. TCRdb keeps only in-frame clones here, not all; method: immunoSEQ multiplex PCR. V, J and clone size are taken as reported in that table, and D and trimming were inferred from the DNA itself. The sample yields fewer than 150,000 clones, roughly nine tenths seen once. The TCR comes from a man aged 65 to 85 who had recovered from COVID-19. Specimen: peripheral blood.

The CDR3 loop is CASSLAWGTSYNEQFF. CDR3 coding DNA: TGTGCCAGCAGCTTGGCATGGGGGACATCCTACAATGAGCAGTTCTTC. V and J are TRBV5-6 and TRBJ2-1, with a weak D call TRBD1 (6 bases). CDR1 SGHDT and CDR2 YYEEEE come from the germline V gene. The CDR3 runs to 16 residues. V was pared by 0 bases and J by 1 base, with 11 bases between.